These 24 T cell receptor beta chains came from one sample sequenced in a study of radiation and T cells in renal cell carcinoma. The time point denotes: blood 4 weeks post-SBRT, at nephrectomy. Documented treatment: 15 Gy SBRT to primary tumor, nephrectomy 4 weeks later. Sequenced by immunoSEQ multiplex PCR; TCRdb stores in-frame clones only, minus some. In the table there are approximately 90,000 clones, around four fifths of which are singletons. Sample: blood, taken from a patient whose treatment included radiotherapy and nephrectomy. The receptors shown here come from a man aged 50 or older with renal cell carcinoma.

The J gene is TRBJ2-7, the V gene TRBV11-2; weak D call: TRBD2 (5 bases). Germline values: CDR1 SGHAT, CDR2 FQNNGV. The CDR3 has 12 residues. The V and J ends lost 5 bases and 5 bases respectively, with 10 bases between them. DNA of the CDR3: TGTGCCAGCAGCGAGCGGACTCACGAGCAGTACTTC. It encodes CASSERTHEQYF.

This clone appeared a single time. The chain uses TRBV10-1 and TRBJ2-4, with no clear D. Germline lookup yields CDR1 WNHNN and CDR2 SYGVQD (reference sequence). This CDR3 comprises 13 residues. Trimming removed 5 bases at V and 0 bases at J, with 5 bases between. DNA for the CDR3: TGCGCCAGCAGTAGTGGAGCCAAAAACATTCAGTACTTC. This gives the protein CASSSGAKNIQYF.

This chain connects TRBV9 to TRBJ2-3, with D perhaps matching TRBD1 (6 bases). This CDR3 is built from 17 residues. The germline V and J ends were trimmed by 0 bases and 2 bases, with 16 bases remaining between them. The germline V gene encodes CDR1 SGDLS and CDR2 YYNGEE. CDR3 in amino acids: CASSVAFGQGITDTQYF. The CDR3 nucleotides read TGTGCCAGCAGCGTAGCCTTCGGGCAGGGGATCACAGATACGCAGTATTTT.

The chain has TRBV6-1 and TRBJ2-7; 10 bases agree with TRBD1. The CDR3 totals 15 residues. Germline V gene sequence: CDR1 MNHNS, CDR2 SASEGT. V shed 7 bases, J shed 7 bases, and the junction held 13 bases outside the gene matches. CDR3 in DNA: TGTGCCAGCATGAGAGGGAGACAGGGGGCGTGGGAGCAGTACTTC. Translating gives CASMRGRQGAWEQYF.

This clone has a handful of counts. The chain recombines TRBV7-9 with TRBJ2-1, with D possibly matching TRBD1 (6 bases). Germline V gives CDR1 SEHNR, CDR2 FQNEAQ (reference sequence). This CDR3 region has 15 residues. Trimming took off 4 bases at V and 1 base at J, with 11 bases between the two ends. For the CDR3, the DNA is TGTGCCAGCAGCTGGTGGCAGGGGTCCTACAATGAGCAGTTCTTC. This translates into CASSWWQGSYNEQFF.

The chain joins TRBV9 to TRBJ2-1; D assignment may be TRBD1 or TRBD2 (6 bases each). Germline CDR1 is SGDLS and CDR2 is YYNGEE. V was pared by 3 bases and J by 0 bases, with 13 bases between. The CDR3 contains 16 residues. The CDR3 DNA sequence: TGTGCCAGCAGCGACAAAGGGGGGACCTCCTACAATGAGCAGTTCTTC. It translates to CASSDKGGTSYNEQFF.

The V and J genes are TRBV12-5 and TRBJ2-2, with D perhaps matching TRBD2 (7 bases). The V and J ends lost 0 bases and 6 bases respectively, with 17 bases between them. CDR1 is LGHNT and CDR2 is FRNRAP in the germline V gene. The CDR3 covers 17 residues. The CDR3 DNA follows: TGTGCTAGTGGTTTGGTACGCGGGGGCCTACCTCCCGGGGAGCTGTTTTTT. Its translation is CASGLVRGGLPPGELFF. The entire variable domain, with the rest obtained from reference TRBV12-5 and TRBJ2-2, is as follows: DARVTQTPRHKVTEMGQEVTMRCQPILGHNTVFWYRQTMMQGLELLAYFRNRAPLDDSGMPKDRFSAEMPDATLATLKIQPSEPRDSAVYFCASGLVRGGLPPGELFFGEGSRLTVL.

This chain joins TRBV5-4 and TRBJ2-7, with 9 bases lining up with TRBD2. CDR3 length: 14 residues. With V trimmed by 4 bases and J by 7 bases, 9 bases remained unmatched. Germline CDR1 is SGHNT and CDR2 is YYREEE (reference sequence). CDR3 nucleotide sequence: TGTGCCAGCAGCCCCGTTGCGGGGGGGCTTGAGCAGTACTTC. This translates into CASSPVAGGLEQYF.

Only a few counts were recorded for this clone. This rearrangement joins TRBV9 to TRBJ1-2; TRBD1 matches 10 bases. Germline V gene lookup returns CDR1 SGDLS and CDR2 YYNGEE. J was trimmed by 3 bases and V by 1 base; bases with no gene match: 3. The CDR3 sequence is 15 residues long. CDR3 sequence (DNA): TGTGCCAGCAGCGTACAGGGGACAGGGGACTATGGCTACACCTTC. This sequence encodes CASSVQGTGDYGYTF.

This clone was counted a single time. The gene calls are TRBV5-4 and TRBJ2-7, with 7 bases matching TRBD1. V was pared by 4 bases and J by 0 bases, with 7 bases of the junction left unmatched. The V gene's germline CDR1 is SGHNT and CDR2 YYREEE (reference sequence). This CDR3 region has 15 residues. The chain's CDR3 is CASSPWDRSSYEQYF. DNA for the CDR3: TGTGCCAGCAGCCCATGGGACAGAAGCTCCTACGAGCAGTACTTC.

V usage is TRBV28 and J usage is TRBJ1-1; maybe TRBD1 (6 bases). Germline V lookup: CDR1 MDHEN, CDR2 SYDVKM. Trimming stripped 10 bases from V and 6 bases from J, with 18 bases between. The CDR3 length is 13 residues. The CDR3 spells CATIKQGVPEAFF. The CDR3 coding sequence is TGTGCCACAATAAAACAGGGTGTCCCTGAAGCTTTCTTT.

The chain combines TRBV29-1 with TRBJ1-2, with D possibly matching TRBD1 (5 bases). The CDR3 extends over 13 amino acids. Per germline, CDR1 SQVTM and CDR2 ANQGSEA. V gave up 3 bases and J gave up 1 base, with 9 bases separating them. The CDR3: CSVDEGNNYGYTF. In DNA form, the CDR3 reads TGCAGCGTTGATGAGGGGAATAACTATGGCTACACCTTC.

This chain links TRBV27 with TRBJ1-1; TRBD1 matches 7 bases. The CDR3 length is 17 residues. Germline CDR1 MNHEY, CDR2 SMNVEV (reference sequence). Unmatched junction bases numbered 10, after V lost 0 bases and J lost 3 bases. The CDR3 loop reads CASSLSYGRQGYTEAFF. CDR3 nucleotides: TGTGCCAGCAGTTTATCTTATGGACGACAGGGATACACTGAAGCTTTCTTT.

The chain employs TRBV15 and TRBJ2-7; 10 bases are a match to TRBD2. The CDR3 has 15 amino acids. J was trimmed by 3 bases and V by 3 bases; bases with no gene match: 5. Germline CDR1 and CDR2: LNHNV and YYDKDF (reference sequence). The CDR3 sequence is CATSRQSGRDYEQYF. CDR3 DNA: TGTGCCACCAGCAGGCAGAGCGGGAGGGACTACGAGCAGTACTTC.

The genes are TRBV5-1 and TRBJ2-2; D is unresolved. CDR3 size: 13 residues. Trimming cost V 4 bases and J 4 bases, with 8 bases left between them. Germline V gene lookup returns CDR1 SGHRS and CDR2 YFSETQ. The CDR3 loop is CASSVGTTGELFF. The DNA for the CDR3 is TGCGCCAGCAGCGTGGGAACCACCGGGGAGCTGTTTTTT.

This clone came up a few times. The rearrangement joins TRBV4-2 to TRBJ1-2, with TRBD1 identical over 9 bases. The CDR3 has 14 residues. Per germline, CDR1 LGHNA and CDR2 YNFKEQ. The junction had 7 bases not matched to a gene; V was cut back by 3 bases and J by 8 bases. CDR3 nucleotides: TGTGCCAGCAGCCATCCGGGACAGGGTCAGGGCTACACCTTC. Its protein product is CASSHPGQGQGYTF.

The genes are TRBV7-9 and TRBJ1-3, with unresolved D. V gave up 6 bases and J gave up 4 bases, with 10 bases separating them. The length of the CDR3 is 13 residues. The germline V gene has CDR1 SEHNR and CDR2 FQNEAQ (reference sequence). The CDR3 is CASSGYRGNTIYF. CDR3 coding DNA: TGTGCCAGCAGTGGTTATAGGGGAAACACCATATATTTT.

The genes are TRBV19 and TRBJ1-3; D is unresolved. Trimming stripped 7 bases from V and 2 bases from J, with 12 bases between. CDR1 and CDR2 (germline): LNHDA, SQIVND (reference sequence). There are 14 residues in the CDR3. The CDR3 coding sequence is TGTGCCAGTATCTCGGGCGGGGCTGGAAACACCATATATTTT. It specifies CASISGGAGNTIYF.

The genes are TRBV6-5 and TRBJ1-2, with 7 bases aligning to TRBD1. V shed 0 bases and J 4 bases; nucleotides not matched to a gene: 2. Germline CDR1 is MNHEY and CDR2 is SVGAGI. The CDR3 is made up of 14 amino acids. CDR3 in amino acids: CASSYSTGFYGYTF. CDR3 coding DNA: TGTGCCAGCAGTTACTCGACAGGGTTCTATGGCTACACCTTC.

The chain links TRBV2 to TRBJ2-7; D is undetermined. V was pared by 8 bases and J by 4 bases, with 12 bases between. CDR1 is SNHLY and CDR2 is FYNNEI in the germline V gene. The CDR3 consists of 12 residues. DNA for the CDR3: TGTGCCAGCGCTCCGGGCAATTACGAGCAGTACTTC. The encoded protein is CASAPGNYEQYF.

This chain links TRBV6-6 with TRBJ2-2; no clear D gene. V was cut by 0 bases and J by 0 bases, with 5 bases left in between. This CDR3 spans 15 amino acids. Germline V lookup: CDR1 MNHNY, CDR2 SVGAGI (reference sequence). CDR3 protein: CASSYSGPNTGELFF. CDR3 sequence (DNA): TGTGCCAGCAGTTACTCCGGCCCGAACACCGGGGAGCTGTTTTTT.

CDR3 DNA: TGCGCCAGCAGCTTGATGGTAGACCAAGAGACCCAGTACTTC. Its translation is CASSLMVDQETQYF. The V call is TRBV5-1, the J call TRBJ2-5; no firm D call. CDR1 and CDR2 (germline): SGHRS, YFSETQ. There are 14 residues in the CDR3. Trimming cost V 1 base and J 0 bases, with 7 bases left between them.

This clone came up a few times. V is TRBV19 and J is TRBJ1-4, with D unclear. Germline-derived CDR1 and CDR2 are LNHDA and SQIVND (reference sequence). This CDR3 spans 13 amino acids. V gave up 8 bases and J gave up 4 bases, with 11 bases separating them. CDR3 sequence reads: CASRALINEKLFF. In nucleotides, the CDR3 is TGTGCCAGTCGGGCCTTGATTAATGAAAAACTGTTTTTT.

This chain links TRBV29-1 with TRBJ2-5; D assignment may be TRBD1 or TRBD2 (5 bases each). Per the germline V gene, CDR1 is SQVTM and CDR2 is ANQGSEA. This CDR3 contains 13 residues. Trimming left V 4 bases short and J 1 base short, with 10 bases between. The CDR3 DNA sequence: TGCAGCGTTGGGGCAGGGAGCCAAGAGACCCAGTACTTC. Protein: CSVGAGSQETQYF.